These 14 T cell receptor beta chains originate from one sample sequenced in a study of blood T cell repertoires in COVID-19. Produced via immunoSEQ multiplex PCR; TCRdb's table is partial and in-frame only. The profile covers about 120,000 clones, with roughly 80% appearing a single time and roughly 1.6% taken by the ten largest. Sequencing was performed on peripheral blood. These receptors originate from a man aged 45-60 years with acute or convalescent COVID-19.

The V call is TRBV28, the J call TRBJ1-2, with 10 bases that match TRBD1. Germline trimming cut 6 bases from V and 3 bases from J; bases unmatched to any gene: 13. From germline, CDR1 is MDHEN and CDR2 SYDVKM. This CDR3 comprises 17 residues. Written as DNA, the CDR3 is TGTGCCAGCAGATATACCGGGACAGGGGTTTCGGACTATGGCTACACCTTC. This encodes CASRYTGTGVSDYGYTF.

This rearrangement joins TRBV7-3 to TRBJ2-7; TRBD1 matches 11 bases. Germline values: CDR1 SGHTA, CDR2 FQGTGA. This CDR3 has 15 residues. V shed 3 bases and J 3 bases; nucleotides not matched to a gene: 4. CDR3 loop: CASSLMGTGGYEQYF. The DNA for the CDR3 is TGTGCCAGCAGCTTGATGGGGACAGGGGGCTACGAGCAGTACTTC.

This chain links TRBV6-4 with TRBJ1-3, with D tentatively TRBD1 (5 bases). The CDR3 runs to 17 residues. V dropped 4 bases and J dropped 0 bases, with 16 bases sitting between them. Germline CDR1 reads MRHNA; CDR2 reads SNTAGT. The CDR3 coding sequence is TGTGCCAGCAGTGTCGTCGGCAGGGTTTACTCTGGAAACACCATATATTTT. It encodes CASSVVGRVYSGNTIYF.

This chain links TRBV14 with TRBJ1-1; D is perhaps TRBD1 (5 bases). The V gene's germline CDR1 is SGHDN and CDR2 FVKESK. V was shortened by 3 bases and J by 6 bases, with 11 bases between the two germline ends. The CDR3 loop spans 13 amino acids. For the CDR3, the DNA is TGTGCCAGCAGCCAGAGTTCGGGGGCTGAAGCTTTCTTT. Translated: CASSQSSGAEAFF.

This chain uses TRBV7-9 with TRBJ2-1; D unresolved. This CDR3 spans 12 amino acids. The V end was cut by 2 bases, the J end by 7 bases, with 6 bases between. Germline V gene data show CDR1 as SEHNR and CDR2 as FQNEAQ (reference sequence). CDR3 nucleotide sequence: TGTGCCAGCAGCTTATACGGGAATGAGCAGTTCTTC. Its protein product is CASSLYGNEQFF.

V gene TRBV3-1 (or the pseudogene TRBV3-2) combines with J gene TRBJ1-3; D unclear. The V and J ends lost 5 bases and 0 bases respectively, with 8 bases between them. Germline values: CDR1 LGHDT, CDR2 YNNKEL (reference sequence). The CDR3 totals 14 residues. The CDR3 here is CASSYRVSGNTIYF. DNA for the CDR3: TGTGCCAGCAGCTATCGGGTCTCTGGAAACACCATATATTTT.

The V and J genes are TRBV28 and TRBJ1-4; 10 nucleotides align to TRBD1. The CDR3 sequence is 14 residues long. CDR1 is MDHEN, CDR2 SYDVKM, per germline. With 3 bases clipped from V and 5 bases from J, the junction kept 0 bases outside the gene matches. In DNA, the CDR3 is TGTGCCAGCAGTTTGGGACAGGGGAATGAAAAACTGTTTTTT. Its protein product is CASSLGQGNEKLFF.

V usage is TRBV24-1 and J usage is TRBJ1-5, with D unresolved. Per germline, CDR1 KGHDR and CDR2 SFDVKD. The CDR3 has 16 amino acids. The V end lost 4 bases, the J end lost 5 bases, and 17 bases lay between the germline ends. The CDR3 spells CATSDLYTATDQPQHF. CDR3 nucleotide sequence: TGTGCCACCAGTGACCTATATACAGCTACCGATCAGCCCCAGCATTTT.

The chain links TRBV7-9 to TRBJ1-3, with 7 positions matching TRBD1. The CDR3 contains 18 residues. Looked up from germline, CDR1 is SEHNR and CDR2 is FQNEAQ (reference sequence). Trimming at V came to 5 bases and at J to 0 bases, leaving 13 bases not matched to a gene. The CDR3 region is CASSGQGTASFSGNTIYF. CDR3 nucleotides: TGTGCCAGCAGCGGACAAGGGACAGCCTCCTTCTCTGGAAACACCATATATTTT.

The gene calls are TRBV6-5 and TRBJ1-5, with D perhaps matching TRBD1 (5 bases). CDR1 MNHEY and CDR2 SVGAGI come from the germline V gene. The CDR3 extends over 14 amino acids. V was cut by 3 bases and J by 2 bases, with 8 bases left in between. For the CDR3, the DNA is TGTGCCAGCAGTTATGACAGTGGCAATCAGCCCCAGCATTTT. Protein: CASSYDSGNQPQHF.

The chain has TRBV9 and TRBJ1-2; D may be TRBD1 (6 bases). Germline assignment: CDR1 SGDLS and CDR2 YYNGEE. CDR3 size: 17 residues. Trimming took off 0 bases at V and 2 bases at J, with 17 bases between the two ends. The CDR3 bases are TGTGCCAGCAGCGTAGGTAGCGGGGGCCAAGCAAACTATGGCTACACCTTC. This translates into CASSVGSGGQANYGYTF.

This chain connects TRBV5-6 to TRBJ1-2, with D possibly TRBD1 on 5 matching bases. V lost 7 bases and J 8 bases, leaving 15 bases between the germline ends. This CDR3 is built from 12 residues. Germline V lookup: CDR1 SGHDT, CDR2 YYEEEE. CDR3 DNA sequence: TGTGCCAGCCTCTTCGGACGGACAGGCTACACCTTC. Residues: CASLFGRTGYTF.

J is TRBJ2-2 and V is TRBV10-2, with 9 bases identical to TRBD1. Germline V gene data show CDR1 as WSHSY and CDR2 as SAAADI. The CDR3 has 16 residues. J lost 9 bases, V lost 6 bases, and 14 bases had no gene match. The CDR3 spells CASSQGQGSFQRELFF. The CDR3, as DNA: TGCGCCAGCAGCCAGGGACAGGGAAGTTTCCAGCGGGAGCTGTTTTTT.

The chain recombines TRBV7-3 with TRBJ2-5; 10 bases are shared with TRBD1. Looked up from germline, CDR1 is SGHTA and CDR2 is FQGTGA. The CDR3 is 13 residues long. V lost 4 bases and J lost 6; bases outside the gene matches: 2. CDR3 in amino acids: CASSSTGGQTQYF. CDR3 bases: TGTGCCAGCAGCTCGACAGGGGGCCAGACCCAGTACTTC. Full variable domain (rest looked up from reference TRBV7-3 and TRBJ2-5): GAGVSQTPSNKVTEKGKYVELRCDPISGHTALYWYRQSLGQGPEFLIYFQGTGAADDSGLPNDRFFAVRPEGSVSTLKIQRTERGDSAVYLCASSSTGGQTQYFGPGTRLLVL.